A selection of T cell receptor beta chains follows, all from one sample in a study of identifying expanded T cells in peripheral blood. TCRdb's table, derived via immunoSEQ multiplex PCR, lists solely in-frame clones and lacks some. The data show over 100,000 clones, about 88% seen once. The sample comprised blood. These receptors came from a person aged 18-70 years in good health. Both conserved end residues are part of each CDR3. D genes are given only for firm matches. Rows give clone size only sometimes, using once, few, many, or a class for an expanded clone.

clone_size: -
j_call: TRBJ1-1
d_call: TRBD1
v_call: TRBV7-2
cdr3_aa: CASSLTQGVDTEAFF
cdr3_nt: TGTGCCAGCAGCCTAACGCAGGGGGTGGACACTGAAGCTTTCTTT

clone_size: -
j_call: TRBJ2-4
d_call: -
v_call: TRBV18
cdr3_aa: CASSPTPEGNIQYF
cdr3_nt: TGTGCCAGCTCACCAACACCGGAGGGGAACATTCAGTACTTC

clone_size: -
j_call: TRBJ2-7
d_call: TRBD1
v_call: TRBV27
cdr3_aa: CASSSSGTGSEQYF
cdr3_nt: TGTGCCAGCAGCTCCTCAGGGACAGGGAGTGAGCAGTACTTC

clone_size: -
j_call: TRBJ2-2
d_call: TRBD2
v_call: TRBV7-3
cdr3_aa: CASQRGPNTGELFF
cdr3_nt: TGTGCCAGCCAGCGGGGGCCGAACACCGGGGAGCTGTTTTTT

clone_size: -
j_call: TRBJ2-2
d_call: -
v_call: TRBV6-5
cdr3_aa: CASSQYGTGELFF
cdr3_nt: TGTGCCAGCAGTCAGTACGGAACCGGGGAGCTGTTTTTT

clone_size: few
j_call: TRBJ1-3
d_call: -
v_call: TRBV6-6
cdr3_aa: CASSRAGVTSGNTIYF
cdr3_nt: TGTGCCAGCAGTCGTGCAGGAGTTACTTCGGGAAACACCATATATTTT

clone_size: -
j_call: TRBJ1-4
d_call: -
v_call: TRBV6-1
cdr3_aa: CASSPRPVPNEKLFF
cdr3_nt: TGTGCCAGCAGCCCCCGGCCGGTCCCTAATGAAAAACTGTTTTTT

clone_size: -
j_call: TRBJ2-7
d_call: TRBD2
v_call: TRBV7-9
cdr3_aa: CASSSWTSGSYEQYF
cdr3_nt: TGTGCCAGCAGCTCTTGGACTAGCGGGAGCTACGAGCAGTACTTC

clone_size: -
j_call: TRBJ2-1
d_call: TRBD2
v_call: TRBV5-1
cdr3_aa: CASSLGTSGDEQFF
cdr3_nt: TGCGCCAGCAGCTTGGGGACTAGCGGGGATGAGCAGTTCTTC

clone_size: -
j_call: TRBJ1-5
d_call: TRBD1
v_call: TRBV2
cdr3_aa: CASSEAPWQGDQPQHF
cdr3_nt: TGTGCCAGCAGTGAAGCCCCGTGGCAGGGGGATCAGCCCCAGCATTTT

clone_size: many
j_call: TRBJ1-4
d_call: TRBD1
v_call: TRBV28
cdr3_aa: CASSPGQGYEKLFF
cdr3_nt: TGTGCCAGCAGTCCGGGACAGGGTTACGAAAAACTGTTTTTT

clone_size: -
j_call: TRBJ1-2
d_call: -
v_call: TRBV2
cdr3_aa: CASSEVGRNGGYTF
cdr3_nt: TGTGCCAGCAGTGAAGTCGGACGGAACGGTGGCTACACCTTC